These 14 T cell receptor beta chains originate from one sample sequenced in a study of CD8+ T cells in alopecia areata. TCR sequencing used cDNA made by reverse transcription of extracted RNA. Sequenced by immunoSEQ multiplex PCR; TCRdb stores in-frame clones only, minus some. The sample carries roughly 180,000 clones, 55% to 70% recorded once. Treatment meaning: oral pan-JAK inhibitor, 5-10 mg twice daily. The sample was CD4+ T cells sorted from blood, taken at week 4, from a patient treated with tofacitinib. These receptors were collected from a human donor with alopecia areata.

The J gene is TRBJ2-3, the V gene TRBV4-3; D uncertain. V gave up 0 bases and J gave up 6 bases, with 10 bases separating them. The CDR3 runs 14 residues. CDR1 is LGHNA, CDR2 YSLEER, per germline. The CDR3 DNA sequence: TGCGCCAGCAGCCAAGATCGCCTGTTTGATACGCAGTATTTT. This sequence encodes CASSQDRLFDTQYF.

This clone was picked up a small number of times. Different DNA sequences within this sample yield the same CDR3. The chain carries TRBV6-5 and TRBJ2-7; the match to TRBD1 covers 7 bases. Germline V gene sequence: CDR1 MNHEY, CDR2 SVGAGI. The CDR3 sequence is 15 residues long. V lost 0 bases to trimming and J lost 6 bases; unmatched junction nucleotides: 8. In nucleotides, the CDR3 is TGTGCCAGCAGTTACTCAACCGGGACAGTGAGCGAGCAGTACTTC. Encoded protein: CASSYSTGTVSEQYF.

As DNA, the CDR3 is TGTGCCAGCAGTGCGAGCGTAGCCACTGAAGCTTTCTTT. Its protein product is CASSASVATEAFF. The chain carries TRBV6-1 and TRBJ1-1; D is uncertain. V lost 4 bases to trimming and J lost 4 bases, with 10 bases between them. Looked up from germline, CDR1 is MNHNS and CDR2 is SASEGT. The CDR3 runs to 13 residues.

This clone has just a few counts. This sequence joins TRBV18 and TRBJ1-4, with D perhaps TRBD1 (6 bases). The CDR3 extends over 14 amino acids. The V gene lost 8 bases and the J gene lost 8 bases, with 18 bases spanning the gap. The V gene's germline CDR1 is KGHSH and CDR2 LQKENI. The CDR3 sequence: CASARGDPGEKLFF. CDR3 sequence (DNA): TGTGCCAGCGCCAGGGGAGACCCTGGGGAAAAACTGTTTTTT.

The gene calls are TRBV15 and TRBJ2-6; D ambiguous. The V end was cut by 0 bases, the J end by 0 bases, with 3 bases between. Germline V lookup: CDR1 LNHNV, CDR2 YYDKDF (reference sequence). The CDR3 extends over 15 amino acids. CDR3 DNA sequence: TGTGCCACCAGCAGAGACCTCTCTGGGGCCAACGTCCTGACTTTC. Translated, it gives CATSRDLSGANVLTF.

The genes are TRBV2 and TRBJ1-2; D remains ambiguous. The V end was cut by 1 base, the J end by 8 bases, with 8 bases between. CDR3 size: 12 residues. CDR1 is SNHLY and CDR2 is FYNNEI in the germline V gene. For the CDR3, the DNA is TGTGCCAGCAGTGAAGAGGGCCAGGGCTACACCTTC. Its protein product is CASSEEGQGYTF.

This clone has just a few counts. V is TRBV5-6 and J is TRBJ2-3; D is unclear. V was shortened by 2 bases and J by 4 bases, with 11 bases between the two germline ends. CDR3 size: 14 residues. Looked up from germline, CDR1 is SGHDT and CDR2 is YYEEEE. Here the CDR3 reads CASSFLLRPDTQYF. The CDR3 DNA sequence: TGTGCCAGCAGCTTTCTACTACGCCCAGATACGCAGTATTTT.

This rearrangement joins TRBV4-1 to TRBJ2-7; D is undetermined. In germline, CDR1 is MGHRA, CDR2 YSYEKL. This CDR3 spans 13 amino acids. V lost 1 base and J lost 3, with 7 bases in between. The CDR3 loop is CASSQAPVYEQYF. Here the CDR3 DNA reads TGCGCCAGCAGCCAAGCGCCTGTCTACGAGCAGTACTTC.

This clone was seen a few times. The chain uses TRBV2 and TRBJ1-2, with unresolved D. V shed 7 bases and J shed 7 bases, with 10 bases lying between them. The CDR3 totals 11 residues. The V gene's germline CDR1 is SNHLY and CDR2 FYNNEI. The CDR3 protein is CASTVLGGYTF. The CDR3 DNA follows: TGTGCCAGCACAGTCCTGGGTGGCTACACCTTC.

The CDR3 DNA sequence: TGTGCCTGGGGACAGGGGACCCAGTACTTC. Encoded protein: CAWGQGTQYF. This chain connects TRBV30 to TRBJ2-5; 8 nucleotides agree with TRBD1. The CDR3 sequence is 10 residues long. After removal of 5 bases from V and 7 bases from J, the junction contained 0 bases not matched to a gene. CDR1 and CDR2 from the germline V gene are GTSNPN and SVGIG (reference sequence).

The chain links TRBV7-2 to TRBJ2-3; 13 bases map to TRBD2. CDR3 length: 16 residues. V lost 5 bases to trimming and J lost 5 bases; unmatched junction nucleotides: 7. Per germline, CDR1 SGHTA and CDR2 FQGNSA. CDR3 sequence (DNA): TGTGCCAGCAGCCGACTAGCGGGGGGCCTAGGAGATACGCAGTATTTT. Residues: CASSRLAGGLGDTQYF.

This chain uses TRBV4-1 with TRBJ1-1; TRBD1 is a possible D gene (6 bases). Germline values: CDR1 MGHRA, CDR2 YSYEKL. V dropped 1 base and J dropped 6 bases, with 12 bases sitting between them. The CDR3 is 14 amino acids. DNA of the CDR3: TGCGCCAGCAGCCAAGGCGGGGGGGGCGCTGAAGCTTTCTTT. Translated: CASSQGGGGAEAFF.

In nucleotides, the CDR3 is TGTGCCAGCTCAACTAGCGGGGGGCTGGCAGATACGCAGTATTTT. This sequence encodes CASSTSGGLADTQYF. The chain uses TRBV18 and TRBJ2-3; 12 bases match TRBD2. The V gene's germline CDR1 is KGHSH and CDR2 LQKENI. The CDR3 contains 15 residues. V was pared by 5 bases and J by 4 bases, with 4 bases of the junction left unmatched. Full variable domain (outside the CDR3, taken from reference TRBV18 and TRBJ2-3): NAGVMQNPRHLVRRRGQEARLRCSPMKGHSHVYWYRQLPEEGLKFMVYLQKENIIDESGMPKERFSAEFPKEGPSILRIQQVVRGDSAAYFCASSTSGGLADTQYFGPGTRLTVL.

The CDR3 region is CASSTTGGYDGYTF. In DNA form, the CDR3 reads TGTGCCAGCTCGACTACAGGGGGATACGATGGCTACACCTTC. The chain joins TRBV18 to TRBJ1-2; TRBD1 aligns across 8 bases. The CDR3 runs 14 residues. Germline values: CDR1 KGHSH, CDR2 LQKENI. Losses at the gene ends were 6 bases for V and 6 bases for J; bases not matched to a gene: 9. Filled out from reference TRBV18 and TRBJ1-2, the complete variable domain reads NAGVMQNPRHLVRRRGQEARLRCSPMKGHSHVYWYRQLPEEGLKFMVYLQKENIIDESGMPKERFSAEFPKEGPSILRIQQVVRGDSAAYFCASSTTGGYDGYTFGSGTRLTVV.